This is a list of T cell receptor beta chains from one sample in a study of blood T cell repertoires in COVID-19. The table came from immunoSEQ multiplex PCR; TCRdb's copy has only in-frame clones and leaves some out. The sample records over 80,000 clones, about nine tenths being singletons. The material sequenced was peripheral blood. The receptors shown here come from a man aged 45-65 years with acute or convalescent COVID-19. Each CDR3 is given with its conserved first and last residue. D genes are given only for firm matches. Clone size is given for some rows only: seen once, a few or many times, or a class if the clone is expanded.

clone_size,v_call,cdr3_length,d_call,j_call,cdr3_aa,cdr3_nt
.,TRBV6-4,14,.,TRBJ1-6,CASSATETNSPLHF,TGTGCCAGCAGTGCGACAGAGACAAATTCACCCCTCCACTTT
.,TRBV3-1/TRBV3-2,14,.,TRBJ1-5,CASSLSYSNQPQHF,TGTGCCAGCAGCCTGAGTTATAGCAATCAGCCCCAGCATTTT
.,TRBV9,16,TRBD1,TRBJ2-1,CASSAQDRGWGNEQFF,TGTGCCAGCAGCGCACAGGACAGGGGGTGGGGTAATGAGCAGTTCTTC
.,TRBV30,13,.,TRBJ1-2,CAWHGNGDYGYTF,TGTGCCTGGCATGGTAACGGGGACTATGGCTACACCTTC
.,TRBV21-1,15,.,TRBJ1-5,CASSTRPRSNQPQHF,TGTGCCAGCAGCACAAGACCGAGGAGCAATCAGCCCCAGCATTTT
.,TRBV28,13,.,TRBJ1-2,CASSFRGGYGYTF,TGTGCCAGCAGTTTTCGGGGGGGCTATGGCTACACCTTC
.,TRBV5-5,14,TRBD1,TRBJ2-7,CASSPQGATYEQYF,TGTGCCAGCAGCCCACAGGGGGCGACCTACGAGCAGTACTTC
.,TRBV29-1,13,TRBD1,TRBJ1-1,CSVDRDRGTEAFF,TGCAGCGTTGATAGGGACAGGGGCACTGAAGCTTTCTTT
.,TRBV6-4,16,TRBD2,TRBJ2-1,CASSDSGLAPLNEQFF,TGTGCCAGCAGTGACTCGGGACTAGCGCCACTCAATGAGCAGTTCTTC
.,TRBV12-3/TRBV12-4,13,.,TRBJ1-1,CASSPAPGTEAFF,TGTGCCAGCAGCCCCGCCCCGGGCACTGAAGCTTTCTTT
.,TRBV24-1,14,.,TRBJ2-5,CATSTDMIGETQYF,TGTGCCACCAGCACGGACATGATAGGGGAGACCCAGTACTTC
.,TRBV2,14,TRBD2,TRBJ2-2,CASRASGITGELFF,TGTGCCAGCAGAGCTAGCGGGATCACCGGGGAGCTGTTTTTT
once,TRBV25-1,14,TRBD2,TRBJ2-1,CASTLAGAANEQFF,TGTGCCAGCACCCTAGCGGGAGCGGCCAATGAGCAGTTCTTC
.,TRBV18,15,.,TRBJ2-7,CASSPSKLSSYEQYF,TGTGCCAGCTCACCAAGTAAGCTTAGCTCCTACGAGCAGTACTTC
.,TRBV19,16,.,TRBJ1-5,CASSIQEGRLRQPQHF,TGTGCCAGTAGTATACAAGAGGGTCGGTTACGTCAGCCCCAGCATTTT
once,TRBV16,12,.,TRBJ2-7,CASSQAGDEQYF,TGTGCCAGCAGCCAGGCCGGGGACGAGCAGTACTTC
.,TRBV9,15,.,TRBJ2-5,CASSVDSGPAETQYF,TGTGCCAGCAGCGTAGATTCTGGCCCAGCGGAGACCCAGTACTTC
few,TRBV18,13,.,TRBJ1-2,CASSPDRNYGYTF,TGTGCCAGCTCACCTGACAGGAACTATGGCTACACCTTC
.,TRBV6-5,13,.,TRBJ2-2,CASRSSGDGELFF,TGTGCCAGCAGATCAAGCGGTGACGGGGAGCTGTTTTTT
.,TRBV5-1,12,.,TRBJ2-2,CASSFNGGELFF,TGCGCCAGCAGCTTTAACGGGGGGGAGCTGTTTTTT
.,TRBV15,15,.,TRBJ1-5,CATSRDRGSNQPQHF,TGTGCCACCAGCAGAGACAGGGGAAGCAATCAGCCCCAGCATTTT
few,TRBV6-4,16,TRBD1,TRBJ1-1,CASSDKGRGRGTEAFF,TGTGCCAGCAGTGACAAGGGCAGGGGGCGAGGCACTGAAGCTTTCTTT
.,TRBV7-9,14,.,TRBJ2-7,CASSRQSVSYEQYF,TGTGCCAGCAGCCGACAGAGTGTCTCCTACGAGCAGTACTTC
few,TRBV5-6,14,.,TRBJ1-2,CASSRTGLDYGYTF,TGTGCCAGCAGCCGAACAGGGTTAGATTATGGCTACACCTTC
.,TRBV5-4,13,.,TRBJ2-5,CASSTRQPETQYF,TGTGCCAGCAGCACCCGACAGCCAGAGACCCAGTACTTC
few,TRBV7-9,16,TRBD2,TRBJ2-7,CASSFSTSGRSYEQYF,TGTGCCAGCAGCTTCTCGACTAGCGGGAGGTCCTACGAGCAGTACTTC
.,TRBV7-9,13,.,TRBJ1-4,CASSSEGGEKLFF,TGTGCCAGCAGTTCAGAAGGGGGTGAAAAACTGTTTTTT
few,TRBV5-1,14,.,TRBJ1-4,CASSPGGGNEKLFF,TGCGCCAGCAGCCCTGGGGGAGGGAATGAAAAACTGTTTTTT
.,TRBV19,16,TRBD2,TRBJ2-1,CASSPRPSGAYNEQFF,TGTGCCAGTAGTCCACGTCCTAGCGGAGCCTACAATGAGCAGTTCTTC
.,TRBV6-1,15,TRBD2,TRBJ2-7,CASSDKAGVSYEQYF,TGTGCCAGCAGTGACAAAGCGGGAGTTTCCTACGAGCAGTACTTC
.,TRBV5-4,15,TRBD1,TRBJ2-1,CASSLAISQGDEQFF,TGTGCCAGCAGCTTGGCAATCAGCCAGGGGGATGAGCAGTTCTTC
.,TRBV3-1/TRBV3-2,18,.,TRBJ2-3,CASSQGQGEVWSTDTQYF,TGTGCCAGCAGCCAAGGTCAAGGGGAGGTATGGAGCACAGATACGCAGTATTTT
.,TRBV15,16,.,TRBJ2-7,CATSRGVPGDPYEQYF,TGTGCCACCAGCAGAGGAGTTCCGGGAGATCCCTACGAGCAGTACTTC